This TCR beta chain was sequenced for a study of T cell repertoires in cytomegalovirus infection. Germline V gives CDR1 SQVTM, CDR2 ANQGSEA. V lost 8 bases and J lost 2, with 9 bases in between. This CDR3 has 11 amino acids. TCRdb re-called the reads with MiXCR, one entry per CDR3 protein. Of nearly 650,000 distinct CDR3 sequences listed, roughly a quarter are singletons. The J gene is TRBJ1-1, the V gene TRBV29-1, with D tentatively TRBD1 (5 bases). The TCR comes from a human donor in good health (CMV status not recorded). Some clones in this sample may be carry-over from other donors' samples. The specimen was CD8+ T cells from PBMCs. The CDR3 DNA follows: TGCAGCCAAGACAGAAACACTGAAGCTTTCTTT. This gives the protein CSQDRNTEAFF.